A single sample gave rise to the 2 T cell receptor beta chains below, sequenced in a study of T cells in Graves' hyperthyroidism and ophthalmopathy (dated 2019 in TCRdb). To prepare the library, multiplex PCR was applied. This sample was sequenced with an Illumina HiSeq 2000. Amplification of TCR beta CDR3 regions was carried out from RNA transcripts. The TCR CDR3 was subjected to a first round of RT-PCR using the HTBI primer set and the Qiagen OneStep RT-PCR kit. TCRdb reran the public reads through fastp at Q25 and MiXCR, keeping productive beta chains. Every distinct CDR3 protein forms one entry, paired with its most common genes and DNA. In all, the sample holds roughly 300,000 distinct CDR3 sequences, and approximately 14% of those were seen once. The ten largest clones add up to just under 25% of the sample. Sequenced sample: blood. The source of these receptors is a woman aged 25 to 45 with Graves' hyperthyroidism.

Many counts were recorded for this clonotype. The genes are TRBV7-9 and TRBJ2-1; TRBD2 aligns across 10 bases. The CDR3 loop spans 20 amino acids. J lost 6 bases, V lost 0 bases, and 17 bases had no gene match. Germline V gene lookup returns CDR1 SEHNR and CDR2 FQNEAQ (reference sequence). The CDR3 bases are TGTGCCAGCAGCTTAGCCAGTTGGCTAGCGGGAGTAGGTTTTAGCAATGAGCAGTTCTTC. Its protein is CASSLASWLAGVGFSNEQFF.

This clonotype was recorded many times. This chain links TRBV7-3 with TRBJ1-2; D perhaps matches TRBD1 (6 bases). Trimming took off 4 bases at V and 12 bases at J, with 21 bases between the two ends. The CDR3 sequence is 14 residues long. Germline CDR1 reads SGHTA; CDR2 reads FQGTGA. The CDR3 loop reads CASSSPGGRGTNTF. CDR3 sequence (DNA): TGTGCCAGCAGCTCCCCGGGGGGGCGGGGAACTAACACCTTC. Full variable domain (missing parts from reference TRBV7-3 and TRBJ1-2): GAGVSQTPSNKVTEKGKYVELRCDPISGHTALYWYRQSLGQGPEFLIYFQGTGAADDSGLPNDRFFAVRPEGSVSTLKIQRTERGDSAVYLCASSSPGGRGTNTFGSGTRLTVV.